Each of the 8 T cell receptor beta chains below was sequenced from the same sample in a study of blood T cell repertoires in COVID-19. The protocol was immunoSEQ multiplex PCR, while the TCRdb copy is restricted to in-frame clones and leaves out a portion. The table records 350,000 or so clones, about 86% of them present only once. What was sequenced was PBMCs or T cells enriched from blood (not recorded which). The receptors shown here come from a woman in her 40s with acute COVID-19.

On this clone itself: This sequence may be a read error, since a much larger clone differs from it by one base. The chain joins TRBV27 to TRBJ1-1, with TRBD1 as a possible D gene (6 bases). The CDR3 is 13 residues long. With 2 bases removed from V and 4 bases from J, the gap between germline ends came to 8 bases. From germline, CDR1 is MNHEY and CDR2 SMNVEV (reference sequence). The CDR3 loop reads CASSLLGGTEAFF. In DNA form, the CDR3 reads TGTGCCAGCAGTTTACTAGGGGGCACTGAAGCTTTCTTT.

This clone was counted only a few times. This chain uses TRBV27 with TRBJ2-2, with TRBD2 as a possible D gene (6 bases). This CDR3 has 18 amino acids. V lost 2 bases to trimming and J lost 5 bases, with 21 bases between them. Germline-derived CDR1 and CDR2 are MNHEY and SMNVEV (reference sequence). CDR3 residues: CASSLERLGGTGTGELFF. CDR3 nucleotides: TGTGCCAGCAGTTTAGAGAGGCTTGGCGGGACGGGGACCGGGGAGCTGTTTTTT.

This clone is a singleton in its sample. The chain combines TRBV5-1 with TRBJ2-2, with D unclear. The CDR3 is 15 amino acids. Trimming left V 7 bases short and J 0 bases short, with 13 bases between. The V gene's germline CDR1 is SGHRS and CDR2 YFSETQ. DNA for the CDR3: TGCGCCAGCTGCTCAGCGCACTCGAACACCGGGGAGCTGTTTTTT. Protein: CASCSAHSNTGELFF.

This clone was counted between two and nine times. The CDR3 region has the DNA TGCAGCGCCAGGGACAGGGCCGACTCACCCCTCCACTTT. Its translation is CSARDRADSPLHF. The V and J genes are TRBV29-1 and TRBJ1-6; 9 bases match TRBD1. The J segment lost 10 bases and the V segment lost 7 bases, leaving 8 bases of the junction unmatched. CDR1 is SQVTM and CDR2 is ANQGSEA in the germline V gene. This CDR3 comprises 13 residues.

The table lists this clone with a count of one. The V gene is TRBV11-1, the J gene TRBJ2-7, with TRBD1 as a possible D gene (5 bases). This CDR3 is 15 amino acids long. Per the germline V gene, CDR1 is SGHAT and CDR2 is FQDESV (reference sequence). Trimming took 2 bases from V and 3 from J, leaving 14 bases between them. The CDR3 is CASSLKFTGDYEQYF. The CDR3 bases are TGTGCCAGCAGCTTAAAGTTCACAGGTGACTACGAGCAGTACTTC.

This clone has only a few counts. The chain is built from TRBV19 and TRBJ1-5; D is undetermined. In germline, CDR1 is LNHDA, CDR2 SQIVND (reference sequence). This CDR3 comprises 16 residues. The ends were cut back, 1 base at V and 7 bases at J, with 17 bases in the middle. The CDR3 region is CASSIGVGGKGQPQHF. The CDR3, as DNA: TGTGCCAGTAGTATAGGCGTTGGAGGGAAGGGACAGCCCCAGCATTTT.

The chain joins TRBV18 to TRBJ1-6; 7 bases are a match to TRBD1. This CDR3 is built from 14 residues. V lost 3 bases to trimming and J lost 10 bases; unmatched junction nucleotides: 6. Germline values: CDR1 KGHSH, CDR2 LQKENI. The CDR3 is CASSPRQGESPLHF. CDR3 nucleotides: TGTGCCAGCTCACCGAGACAGGGTGAATCACCCCTCCACTTT.

The CDR3 DNA reads as TGTGCCAGCAGCGTCGGCGGGAGTATGGGGTACAATGAGCAGTTCTTC. The encoded protein is CASSVGGSMGYNEQFF. This chain links TRBV9 with TRBJ2-1; 7 bases line up with TRBD2. The CDR3 has 16 amino acids. V lost 2 bases to trimming and J lost 4 bases; unmatched junction nucleotides: 9. The germline V gene has CDR1 SGDLS and CDR2 YYNGEE.